This is a list of T cell receptor beta chains from one sample in a study of memory CD4+ T cells and cytomegalovirus serostatus. The assay was immunoSEQ multiplex PCR, and TCRdb's table has in-frame clones only and misses some. The sample comprises 65,000 to 95,000 clones, more than 70% of which are singletons, and around 0.84% rests with the top ten. The sample taken for sequencing was memory CD4+ T cells from blood. Every receptor here comes from an adult in good health and CMV-seronegative. Both conserved end residues are part of each CDR3. Each record gives: clone size, V gene, D gene, J gene, CDR3 protein, CDR3 DNA. A D gene is named only where the DNA matches it firmly. Some rows mark clone size as missing; the rest say once, few, many or name a class of expanded clone.

few	TRBV6-5	TRBD1	TRBJ1-4	CASRRDREVEKLFF	TGTGCCAGCAGGAGGGACAGGGAAGTTGAAAAACTGTTTTTT
once	TRBV6-1	TRBD2	TRBJ2-1	CASTRGEYNEQFF	TGTGCCAGCACCCGGGGGGAGTACAATGAGCAGTTCTTC
once	TRBV7-2	NA	TRBJ2-5	CASSGTAWTQYF	TGTGCCAGCAGCGGGACGGCCTGGACCCAGTACTTC
NA	TRBV6-6	NA	TRBJ1-5	CASSPVLGGGFQPQHF	TGTGCCAGCAGCCCGGTGTTGGGGGGCGGGTTTCAGCCCCAGCATTTT
once	TRBV15	NA	TRBJ1-1	CATSTTGQGTAFF	TGTGCCACCAGCACCACAGGGCAGGGAACAGCTTTCTTT
NA	TRBV5-1	NA	TRBJ1-1	CASSAVGGRNTEAFF	TGCGCCAGCAGCGCGGTAGGGGGACGGAACACTGAAGCTTTCTTT
NA	TRBV27	NA	TRBJ2-2	CASSFLGNTGELFF	TGTGCCAGCAGTTTTCTTGGGAACACCGGGGAGCTGTTTTTT
NA	TRBV9	TRBD1	TRBJ2-1	CASSAGGLHHNEQFF	TGTGCCAGCAGCGCAGGGGGCCTCCACCACAATGAGCAGTTCTTC
NA	TRBV7-3	NA	TRBJ2-5	CASSASGFQETQYF	TGTGCCAGCAGCGCCTCAGGGTTTCAAGAGACCCAGTACTTC
NA	TRBV29-1	TRBD2	TRBJ2-3	CSVEGGTSGGVDTQYF	TGCAGCGTTGAAGGGGGGACTAGCGGGGGGGTTGATACGCAGTATTTT
once	TRBV7-2	TRBD2	TRBJ2-3	CASSGPSGFSRTDTQYF	TGTGCCAGCAGCGGCCCTAGCGGGTTTTCCCGCACAGATACGCAGTATTTT
NA	TRBV6-6	NA	TRBJ2-7	CASGPGDRAPYEQYF	TGTGCCAGCGGGCCGGGGGACCGTGCCCCCTACGAGCAGTACTTC
NA	TRBV11-2	NA	TRBJ2-7	CASSFTGTTYEQYF	TGTGCCAGCAGTTTCACGGGAACTACCTACGAGCAGTACTTC
NA	TRBV4-1	NA	TRBJ1-3	CASSQQGGPTGNTIYF	TGCGCCAGCAGCCAACAGGGAGGTCCTACTGGAAACACCATATATTTT
NA	TRBV13	NA	TRBJ1-4	CASSSTKRPEKLFF	TGTGCCAGCAGCTCGACAAAACGTCCAGAAAAACTGTTTTTT
NA	TRBV6-5	TRBD1	TRBJ1-1	CASRRQGGVPEAFF	TGTGCCAGCAGGAGACAGGGAGGAGTCCCTGAAGCTTTCTTT
NA	TRBV7-9	NA	TRBJ1-1	CASSLELTEAFF	TGTGCCAGCAGCTTAGAGTTGACTGAAGCTTTCTTT
NA	TRBV9	NA	TRBJ2-3	CASRAGTATDTQYF	TGTGCCAGCAGGGCGGGGACCGCGACAGATACGCAGTATTTT
NA	TRBV6-5	TRBD1	TRBJ1-4	CASRRTGVGTEKLFF	TGTGCCAGCAGGCGTACAGGGGTTGGGACTGAAAAACTGTTTTTT
NA	TRBV30	NA	TRBJ2-6	CAWSVLGALTF	TGTGCCTGGAGTGTACTTGGGGCCTTGACTTTC
NA	TRBV4-3	TRBD2	TRBJ2-3	CASSQDTSGSITDTQYF	TGCGCCAGCAGCCAAGACACTAGCGGGAGCATCACAGATACGCAGTATTTT
NA	TRBV10-3	NA	TRBJ2-7	CAISTGYEQYF	TGTGCCATCAGTACAGGCTACGAGCAGTACTTC
NA	TRBV2	NA	TRBJ2-1	CASQISPQGNEQFF	TGTGCCAGCCAAATTTCCCCACAGGGCAATGAGCAGTTCTTC
NA	TRBV10-3	NA	TRBJ1-5	CAISDGRDQPQHF	TGTGCCATCAGTGACGGGAGGGATCAGCCCCAGCATTTT
NA	TRBV5-1	NA	TRBJ2-7	CASSKTPTYEQYF	TGCGCCAGCAGCAAGACTCCTACCTACGAGCAGTACTTC
NA	TRBV7-2	NA	TRBJ2-7	CASSLGGQLSEQYF	TGTGCCAGCAGCCTGGGGGGCCAGCTCAGCGAGCAGTACTTC
NA	TRBV7-7	NA	TRBJ2-5	CASSAQGATSGETQYF	TGTGCTAGCAGCGCGCAGGGGGCGACTAGCGGAGAGACCCAGTACTTC
NA	TRBV4-2	NA	TRBJ2-2	CASSQGLYGGANTGELFF	TGTGCCAGCAGCCAAGGACTTTACGGGGGAGCGAACACCGGGGAGCTGTTTTTT
NA	TRBV30	NA	TRBJ2-3	CAWGRGDTQYF	TGTGCCTGGGGTCGTGGAGATACGCAGTATTTT
NA	TRBV6-5	TRBD1	TRBJ1-1	CASSSPRDRDTEAFF	TGTGCCAGCAGTTCACCCCGGGACAGGGACACTGAAGCTTTCTTT
NA	TRBV6-5	TRBD1	TRBJ1-2	CASSYQGEYGYGYTF	TGTGCCAGCAGTTACCAGGGGGAGTATGGCTATGGCTACACCTTC
NA	TRBV5-4	NA	TRBJ1-2	CASSSAGSFNYGYTF	TGTGCCAGCAGCTCGGCGGGGAGCTTTAACTATGGCTACACCTTC
NA	TRBV28	NA	TRBJ2-7	CASSYPTALRGEQYF	TGTGCCAGCAGTTACCCGACAGCTCTTCGGGGGGAGCAGTACTTC
NA	TRBV4-1	NA	TRBJ1-2	CASSQDRVRDNYGYTF	TGCGCCAGCAGCCAAGATAGAGTCAGGGATAACTATGGCTACACCTTC
few	TRBV9	TRBD1	TRBJ1-6	CASSVGGGNSPLHF	TGTGCCAGCAGCGTAGGAGGGGGCAACTCACCCCTCCACTTT
NA	TRBV9	NA	TRBJ1-4	CASSPGGAGDEKLFF	TGTGCCAGCAGCCCCGGGGGGGCTGGGGATGAAAAACTGTTTTTT
NA	TRBV7-2	TRBD1	TRBJ2-5	CASSLTDRVRETQYF	TGTGCCAGCAGCTTAACCGACAGGGTGAGGGAGACCCAGTACTTC
few	TRBV5-1	NA	TRBJ2-7	CASSLEGRGAYEQYF	TGCGCCAGCAGCTTGGAGGGCAGGGGAGCCTACGAGCAGTACTTC
NA	TRBV19	NA	TRBJ2-2	CASSTQGTTGELFF	TGTGCCAGTAGTACACAGGGTACCACCGGGGAGCTGTTTTTT
NA	TRBV7-2	NA	TRBJ2-7	CASSLNGQYEQYF	TGTGCCAGCAGCTTAAACGGACAGTACGAGCAGTACTTC
NA	TRBV2	TRBD1	TRBJ2-7	CASSADRVGQYF	TGTGCCAGCAGTGCAGACAGGGTAGGGCAGTACTTC
NA	TRBV7-2	TRBD1	TRBJ1-6	CASSPGQDHSPLHF	TGTGCCAGCAGCCCTGGACAGGATCATTCACCCCTCCACTTT
few	TRBV9	NA	TRBJ1-5	CASSVGGEDQPQHF	TGTGCCAGCAGCGTGGGGGGGGAGGATCAGCCCCAGCATTTT
few	TRBV4-1	NA	TRBJ2-7	CASSLDLGAWEQYF	TGCGCCAGCAGCCTAGACTTGGGGGCTTGGGAGCAGTACTTC
NA	TRBV7-8	TRBD2	TRBJ2-5	CASSSARGGQETQYF	TGTGCCAGCAGCTCTGCTCGGGGGGGACAAGAGACCCAGTACTTC
NA	TRBV12-5	NA	TRBJ1-1	CASGLVLGSLRGVKNTEAFF	TGTGCTAGTGGTTTGGTACTAGGGTCACTTCGAGGGGTAAAGAACACTGAAGCTTTCTTT
few	TRBV19	NA	TRBJ1-2	CASSDHGQYNYGYTF	TGTGCCAGTAGCGATCACGGACAGTATAACTATGGCTACACCTTC
NA	TRBV29-1	NA	TRBJ2-6	CSVEGGTGANVLTF	TGCAGCGTTGAAGGAGGGACAGGGGCCAACGTCCTGACTTTC
NA	TRBV7-7	TRBD2	TRBJ2-3	CASSSGLASFTDTQYF	TGTGCTAGCAGCTCCGGACTAGCCTCCTTCACAGATACGCAGTATTTT